This record covers a single TCR beta chain. This specimen comes from a study of blood T cell repertoires in COVID-19. CDR3 length: 15 residues. V lost 0 bases and J lost 7, with 16 bases in between. Per germline, CDR1 SGDLS and CDR2 YYNGEE. Sequencing was performed with immunoSEQ multiplex PCR; in TCRdb, only in-frame clones are kept and a portion is missing. Altogether some 86,000 clones are present, approximately 90% being singletons, with the ten largest covering about 2.3%. V gene TRBV9 combines with J gene TRBJ1-1; the D is unclear. Sequencing was done on a sample of peripheral blood. This sequence was found in a human donor with active COVID-19. The donor label of this sample is uncertain. The CDR3 bases are TGTGCCAGCAGCGTAGACGTCGGAGTGGCCGGTGAAGCTTTCTTT. Translation: CASSVDVGVAGEAFF. Using reference TRBV9 and TRBJ1-1 for the parts outside the CDR3, the full variable domain is DSGVTQTPKHLITATGQRVTLRCSPRSGDLSVYWYQQSLDQGLQFLIQYYNGEERAKGNILERFSAQQFPDLHSELNLSSLELGDSALYFCASSVDVGVAGEAFFGQGTRLTVV.